Only a few counts were recorded for the clone carrying this TCR beta chain. TCRdb fed the 5' RACE reads into MiXCR, producing one record per CDR3 protein. The sample carries roughly 30,000 distinct CDR3 sequences, more than 25% recorded once. Germline CDR1 reads SGHTA; CDR2 reads FQGNSA. The V gene end was trimmed by 5 bases and the J gene end by 1 base; junction bases not matched to a gene: 21. The length of the CDR3 is 21 residues. This specimen belongs to a study of CD8 T cells in ankylosing spondylitis. The sample comprised synovial fluid, either unsorted or a sorted T cell fraction (not recorded which). The TCR was taken from a male donor with ankylosing spondylitis. V gene TRBV7-2 combines with J gene TRBJ2-1; 9 bases are shared with TRBD2. The CDR3 is CASSRSGSRSPALRSYNEQFF. DNA of the CDR3: TGTGCCAGCAGCCGTAGCGGGAGCAGATCCCCAGCATTGCGATCCTACAATGAGCAGTTCTTC.